Shown below are 6 T cell receptor beta chains from a single sample sequenced in a study of CD8 T cells in ankylosing spondylitis. TCRdb reprocessed the 5' RACE reads with MiXCR, giving one entry per CDR3 protein. Among about 350,000 distinct CDR3 sequences, 20% to 25% were seen once, and the ten largest hold 13%. Sequenced material: blood, either unsorted or a sorted T cell fraction (not recorded which). The receptors stem from a male donor with ankylosing spondylitis or in good health (not recorded which).

The chain employs TRBV28 and TRBJ2-7; 7 bases are a match to TRBD1. Trimming took 8 bases from V and 3 from J; bases not matched to a gene: 10. From germline, CDR1 is MDHEN and CDR2 SYDVKM. The length of the CDR3 is 14 residues. This chain's CDR3 is CASWAGTALYEQYF. The CDR3 coding sequence is TGTGCCAGCTGGGCCGGGACAGCACTCTACGAGCAGTACTTC.

This clonotype came up a few times. The chain joins TRBV20-1 to TRBJ2-7; 8 bases match TRBD1. The CDR3 has 14 residues. V was clipped by 0 bases and J by 3 bases; unmatched bases: 4. Germline CDR1 DFQATT, CDR2 SNEGSKA (reference sequence). CDR3 amino acids: CSAREHRGNYEQYF. In nucleotides, the CDR3 is TGCAGTGCTAGAGAGCACAGGGGGAACTACGAGCAGTACTTC.

At least ten counts were recorded for this clonotype. The gene calls are TRBV12-3 or TRBV12-4 and TRBJ2-1, with 10 bases identical to TRBD1. The CDR3 extends over 16 amino acids. The J segment lost 1 base and the V segment lost 5 bases, leaving 5 bases of the junction unmatched. The DNA for the CDR3 is TGTGCCAGCAGTCCCCGGGACAGGGGATCCTACAATGAGCAGTTCTTC. This encodes CASSPRDRGSYNEQFF.

The chain couples TRBV7-9 to TRBJ2-1, with D hard to call. The CDR3 runs 15 residues. V lost 3 bases and J 2 bases, leaving 11 bases between the germline ends. Germline assignment: CDR1 SEHNR and CDR2 FQNEAQ (reference sequence). The CDR3 spells CASSFTERAYNEQFF. In DNA form, the CDR3 reads TGTGCCAGCAGCTTTACGGAAAGAGCCTACAATGAGCAGTTCTTC.

This clonotype turned up a few times. This chain links TRBV7-8 with TRBJ2-4, with D tentatively TRBD1 (6 bases). With 0 bases removed from V and 7 bases from J, the gap between germline ends came to 16 bases. Germline V gene lookup returns CDR1 SGHVS and CDR2 FQNEAQ. This CDR3 has 16 residues. The CDR3 nucleotides are TGTGCCAGCAGCTTAGCGACTGTGCCAGGGGATAACATTCAGTACTTC. It specifies CASSLATVPGDNIQYF.

This clonotype was picked up a small number of times. The genes are TRBV7-8 and TRBJ2-7; D call uncertain. The CDR3 is 15 amino acids. The germline V gene has CDR1 SGHVS and CDR2 FQNEAQ. The V end lost 0 bases, the J end lost 2 bases, and 11 bases lay between the germline ends. The CDR3 loop is CASSLAQRSTYEQYF. The CDR3 DNA reads TGTGCCAGCAGCTTAGCACAGCGATCAACCTACGAGCAGTACTTC.